The 10 T cell receptor beta chains reported below all come from one sample, sequenced in a study of blood T cell repertoires in COVID-19. TCRdb keeps only in-frame clones here, not all; method: immunoSEQ multiplex PCR. This sample has 200,000 to 250,000 clones, with 88% found just once. The specimen sequenced was peripheral blood. The receptors come from a woman aged 55 to 70 with acute or convalescent COVID-19.

V usage is TRBV3-1 (or the pseudogene TRBV3-2) and J usage is TRBJ2-2; 7 bases fit TRBD1. Per germline, CDR1 LGHDT and CDR2 YNNKEL (reference sequence). V was pared by 4 bases and J by 0 bases, with 5 bases of the junction left unmatched. This CDR3 is built from 16 residues. CDR3 region: CASSPPGQSNTGELFF. The DNA for the CDR3 is TGTGCCAGCAGCCCTCCGGGACAGTCGAACACCGGGGAGCTGTTTTTT.

This clone was counted a few times. The rearrangement links TRBV19 to TRBJ2-5; 7 nucleotides line up with TRBD1. The V gene end was trimmed by 6 bases and the J gene end by 2 bases; junction bases not matched to a gene: 9. Germline assignment: CDR1 LNHDA and CDR2 SQIVND (reference sequence). The CDR3 is 15 residues long. The DNA for the CDR3 is TGTGCCAGTAGCTCGAGACAGGGACGACAAGAGACCCAGTACTTC. Protein product: CASSSRQGRQETQYF.

This sequence joins TRBV28 and TRBJ1-1, with a possible D match to TRBD1 (5 bases). This CDR3 region has 11 residues. Germline values: CDR1 MDHEN, CDR2 SYDVKM. Trimming left V 8 bases short and J 5 bases short, with 9 bases between. The CDR3: CASPGGTEAFF. As DNA, the CDR3 is TGTGCCAGCCCTGGGGGGACTGAAGCTTTCTTT.

The chain employs TRBV6-5 and TRBJ1-5; 10 nucleotides match TRBD1. The CDR3 totals 13 residues. V lost 7 bases and J lost 16; bases outside the gene matches: 13. CDR1 is MNHEY, CDR2 SVGAGI, per germline. The chain's CDR3 is CASTPGRQGAGHF. CDR3 coding DNA: TGTGCCAGCACCCCCGGCAGACAGGGGGCGGGACATTTT.

The CDR3 here is CASSSAGPTVRNEQFF. The CDR3 DNA reads as TGTGCCAGCAGTTCAGCGGGACCTACGGTTCGCAATGAGCAGTTCTTC. This chain joins TRBV6-5 and TRBJ2-1; 7 bases are shared with TRBD2. Unmatched junction bases numbered 12, after V lost 4 bases and J lost 6 bases. Germline V gene sequence: CDR1 MNHEY, CDR2 SVGAGI. CDR3 length equals 16 residues.

This clone is a singleton in its sample. The chain joins TRBV4-1 to TRBJ1-1; D is unresolved. V was pared by 0 bases and J by 6 bases, with 14 bases between. The CDR3 runs 15 residues. The V gene's germline CDR1 is MGHRA and CDR2 YSYEKL. CDR3 coding DNA: TGCGCCAGCAGCCAAGAACGGGAGTCAGGCTCTGAAGCTTTCTTT. Protein sequence: CASSQERESGSEAFF.

The chain recombines TRBV9 with TRBJ2-5, with 7 bases that match TRBD1. J gave up 1 base and V 3 bases, and 6 bases lay outside the gene matches. Germline CDR1 reads SGDLS; CDR2 reads YYNGEE. The CDR3 extends over 15 amino acids. This chain's CDR3 is CASSGNRGSQETQYF. CDR3 nucleotide sequence: TGTGCCAGCAGCGGGAACAGGGGCAGCCAAGAGACCCAGTACTTC. The complete variable domain, with remaining parts taken from reference TRBV9 and TRBJ2-5, reads DSGVTQTPKHLITATGQRVTLRCSPRSGDLSVYWYQQSLDQGLQFLIQYYNGEERAKGNILERFSAQQFPDLHSELNLSSLELGDSALYFCASSGNRGSQETQYFGPGTRLLVL.

The table lists this clone with many counts. V and J are TRBV9 and TRBJ2-5; TRBD2 agrees at 8 bases. CDR1 is SGDLS, CDR2 YYNGEE, per germline. The CDR3 has 15 amino acids. After removal of 4 bases from V and 5 bases from J, the junction contained 10 bases not matched to a gene. CDR3 region: CASSPRGGALETQYF. CDR3 sequence (DNA): TGTGCCAGCAGCCCCCGGGGGGGGGCCTTGGAGACCCAGTACTTC.

J is TRBJ1-5 and V is TRBV6-2 or TRBV6-3, with unresolved D. The CDR3 has 16 amino acids. V gave up 5 bases and J gave up 0 bases, with 14 bases separating them. Germline loops: CDR1 MNHEY, CDR2 SVGEGT. The CDR3 coding sequence is TGTGCCAGCAGTGAGGCAGGCGGGATTAGCAATCAGCCCCAGCATTTT. Protein sequence: CASSEAGGISNQPQHF.

The chain is built from TRBV5-1 and TRBJ2-5; D call uncertain. The CDR3 runs to 13 residues. V lost 0 bases and J 5 bases, leaving 8 bases between the germline ends. Germline CDR1 and CDR2: SGHRS and YFSETQ. CDR3: CASSLASRETQYF. Written as DNA, the CDR3 is TGCGCCAGCAGCTTGGCCTCCCGGGAGACCCAGTACTTC.